This T cell receptor (beta chain) was sequenced during a study of regulatory T cells in long-lasting Graves disease. Study-level results: Preferential use of TRBV28, TRBJ1-2 and TRBJ2-5 was seen in persistent disease. Persistent patients shared more public clonotypes (approximately 2,800) than new patients (under 1,000).

Sequencing libraries for TCR beta were prepared with iRepertoire HTBI primers and Arm-PCR of CDR3 regions. Each CDR3 protein is one row after TCRdb ran MiXCR on the multiplex PCR reads. Of more than 300,000 distinct CDR3 sequences listed, around 20% are singletons. Concerning this clonotype itself: Its antigen is unknown.

The time point: persistent/refractory GD, antithyroid drugs over 5 years with positive TRAb. Extracted PBMC RNA gave rise to the TCR library. Trimming removed 2 bases at V and 0 bases at J, with 11 bases between. The length of the CDR3 is 16 residues. Germline assignment: CDR1 MDHEN and CDR2 SYDVKM. The sequencing here drew on peripheral blood mononuclear cells (PBMCs), taken when the disease was refractory, from a patient treated with antithyroid drugs. The J gene is TRBJ2-1, the V gene TRBV28; D is unclear. The sequence was obtained from a female donor with Graves disease. In DNA form, the CDR3 reads TGTGCCAGCAGTTTAGTAACCCTGAGCTCCTACAATGAGCAGTTCTTC. Protein: CASSLVTLSSYNEQFF.